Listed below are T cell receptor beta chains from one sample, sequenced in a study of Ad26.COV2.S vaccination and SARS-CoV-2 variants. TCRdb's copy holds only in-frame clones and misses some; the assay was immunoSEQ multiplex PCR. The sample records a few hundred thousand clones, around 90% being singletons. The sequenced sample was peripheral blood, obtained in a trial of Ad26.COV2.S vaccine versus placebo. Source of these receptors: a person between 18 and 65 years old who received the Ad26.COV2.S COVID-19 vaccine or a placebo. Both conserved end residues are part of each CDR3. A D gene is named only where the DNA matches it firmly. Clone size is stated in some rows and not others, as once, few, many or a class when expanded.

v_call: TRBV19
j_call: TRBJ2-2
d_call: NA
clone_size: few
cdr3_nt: TGTGCCAGTACAGGGTTCAACACCGGGGAGCTGTTTTTT
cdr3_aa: CASTGFNTGELFF

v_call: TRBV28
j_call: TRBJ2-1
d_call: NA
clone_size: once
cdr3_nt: TGTGCCAGCAGTTTAAGAGGGGTGGTCGACAATGAGCAGTTCTTC
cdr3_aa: CASSLRGVVDNEQFF

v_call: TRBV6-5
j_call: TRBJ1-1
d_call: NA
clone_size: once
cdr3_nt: TGTGCCAGCAAAGGACACTTGAACACTGAAGCTTTCTTT
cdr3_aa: CASKGHLNTEAFF

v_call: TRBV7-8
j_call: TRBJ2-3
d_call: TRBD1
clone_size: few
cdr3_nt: TGTGCCAGCAGCTTGAAGGGGGCGACAGATACGCAGTATTTT
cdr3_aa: CASSLKGATDTQYF

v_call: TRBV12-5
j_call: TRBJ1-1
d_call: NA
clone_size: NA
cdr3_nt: TGTGCTAGTGGTTTGATGTCTGAAGCTTTCTTT
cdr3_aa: CASGLMSEAFF

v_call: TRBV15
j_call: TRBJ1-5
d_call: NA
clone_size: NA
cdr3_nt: TGTGCCACCAGCAGGCAAGGTGCAAATCAGCCCCAGCATTTT
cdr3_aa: CATSRQGANQPQHF

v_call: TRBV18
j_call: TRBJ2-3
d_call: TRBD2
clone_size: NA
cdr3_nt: TGTGCCAGCTCACCACCAACTAGCGGGGGGCGCACAGATACGCAGTATTTT
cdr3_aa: CASSPPTSGGRTDTQYF

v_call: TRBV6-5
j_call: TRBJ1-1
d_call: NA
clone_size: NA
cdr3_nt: TGTGCCAGCAGGGGGCTGGTGACTGAAGCTTTCTTT
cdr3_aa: CASRGLVTEAFF

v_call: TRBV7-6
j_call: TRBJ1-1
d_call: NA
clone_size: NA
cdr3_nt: TGTGCCAGCATCGTGGCGGAAGAAGCTTTCTTT
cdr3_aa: CASIVAEEAFF

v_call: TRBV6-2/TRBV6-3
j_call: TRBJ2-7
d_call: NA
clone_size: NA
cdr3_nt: TGTGCCAGCAGTCTCCTCGGTGGACAGATCTACGAGCAGTACTTC
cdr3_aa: CASSLLGGQIYEQYF

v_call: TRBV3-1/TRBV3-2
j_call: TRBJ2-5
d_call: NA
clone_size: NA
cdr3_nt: TGTGCCAGCAGCCAAGGTGGAGCGTCCCTGGAGACCCAGTACTTC
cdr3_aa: CASSQGGASLETQYF

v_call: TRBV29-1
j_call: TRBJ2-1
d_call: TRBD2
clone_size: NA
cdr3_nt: TGCAGCGCCAAGGGGGCCGGGACTAGCGGGATACTCCCCTATATTGAGCAGTTCTTC
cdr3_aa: CSAKGAGTSGILPYIEQFF

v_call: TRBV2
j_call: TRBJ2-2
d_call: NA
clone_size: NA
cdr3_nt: TGTGCCAGCAGTTATAGGGGGGCGTATGGGAACACCGGGGAGCTGTTTTTT
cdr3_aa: CASSYRGAYGNTGELFF

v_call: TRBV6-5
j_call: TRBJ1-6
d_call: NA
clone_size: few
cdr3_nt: TGTGCCAGTCCGGGACAACTTAATTCACCCCTCCACTTT
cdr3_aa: CASPGQLNSPLHF

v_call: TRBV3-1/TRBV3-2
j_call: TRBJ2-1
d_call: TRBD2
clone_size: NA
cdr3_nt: TGTGCCAGCAAGACTGGGACTAGCGGGAGCAATGAGCAGTTCTTC
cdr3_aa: CASKTGTSGSNEQFF

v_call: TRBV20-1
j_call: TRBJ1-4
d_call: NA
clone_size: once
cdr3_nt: TGCAGTGCCCCAACGTCGTCGCAACTGTTTTTT
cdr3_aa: CSAPTSSQLFF

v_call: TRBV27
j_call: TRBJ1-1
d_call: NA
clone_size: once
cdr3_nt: TGTGCCAGCAGTTTTGGGGGCGGGTTGAACACTGAAGCTTTCTTT
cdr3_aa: CASSFGGGLNTEAFF

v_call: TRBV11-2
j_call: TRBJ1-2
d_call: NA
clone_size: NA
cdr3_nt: TGTGCCAGCAGCTTAGCTGCAGGCGATCGCTATGGCTACACCTTC
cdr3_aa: CASSLAAGDRYGYTF

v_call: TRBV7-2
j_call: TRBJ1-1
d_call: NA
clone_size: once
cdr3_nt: TGTGCCAGCTCTCCGACAGGCACTGAAGCTTTCTTT
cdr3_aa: CASSPTGTEAFF

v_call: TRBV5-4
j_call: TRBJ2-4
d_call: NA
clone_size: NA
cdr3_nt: TGTGCCAGCAGCTTGGACGCAGGGGCCCGAGGGGCCAAAAACATTCAGTACTTC
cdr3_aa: CASSLDAGARGAKNIQYF

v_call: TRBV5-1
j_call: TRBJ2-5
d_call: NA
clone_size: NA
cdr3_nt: TGCGCCAGCAGCTTGTATGGGGGAGAGACCCAGTACTTC
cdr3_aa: CASSLYGGETQYF

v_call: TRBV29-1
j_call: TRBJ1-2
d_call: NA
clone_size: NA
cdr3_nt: TGCAGCGTTGAAGTTGACGGGGAAAACTATGGCTACACCTTC
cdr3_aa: CSVEVDGENYGYTF

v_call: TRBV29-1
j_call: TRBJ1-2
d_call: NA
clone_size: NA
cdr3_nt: TGCAGCGCCGGACTCCCCACGTTCTTGGCTAACTATGGCTACACCTTC
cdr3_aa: CSAGLPTFLANYGYTF

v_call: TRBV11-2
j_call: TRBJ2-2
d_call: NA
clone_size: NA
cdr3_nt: TGTGCCAGCGGATCGAGGAACACCGGGGAGCTGTTTTTT
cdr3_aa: CASGSRNTGELFF

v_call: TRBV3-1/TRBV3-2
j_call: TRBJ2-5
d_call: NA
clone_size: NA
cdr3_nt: TGTGCCAGCAGCCAAGAAGGAGGGCAGGAGACCCAGTACTTC
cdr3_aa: CASSQEGGQETQYF

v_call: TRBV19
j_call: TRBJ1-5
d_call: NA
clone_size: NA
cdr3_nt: TGTGCCAGTTGCCCCGCCGGGGGGGGCGGGGATCAGCCCCAGCATTTT
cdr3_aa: CASCPAGGGGDQPQHF

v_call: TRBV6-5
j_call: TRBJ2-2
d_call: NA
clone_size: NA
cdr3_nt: TGTGCCAGCAGTTACTCGAGTGTTATGAACACCGGGGAGCTGTTTTTT
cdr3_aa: CASSYSSVMNTGELFF

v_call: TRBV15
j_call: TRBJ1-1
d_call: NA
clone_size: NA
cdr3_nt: TGTGCCACCAGCAGAGGCTATTCTTGGGCAGGGACGGACACTGAAGCTTTCTTT
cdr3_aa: CATSRGYSWAGTDTEAFF